These 6 T cell receptor beta chains originate from one sample sequenced in a study of identical twins. TCRdb used MiXCR to reprocess the 5' RACE reads, holding one entry per CDR3 protein. The sample lists about 530,000 distinct CDR3 sequences, about 16% seen once, with around 0.48% in the top ten. Separately, the same data were catalogued under a study of yellow fever vaccine responses in identical twins.

Sample: CD4+ T cells sorted from blood. These receptors were collected from a woman younger than 35 in good health.

V is TRBV12-3 or TRBV12-4 and J is TRBJ2-2; D remains ambiguous. The CDR3 has 14 residues. V was clipped by 3 bases and J by 3 bases, with 8 bases between them. The CDR3 DNA sequence: TGTGCCAGCAGTTTTTCTCAGTACACCGGGGAGCTGTTTTTT. This translates into CASSFSQYTGELFF.

This clonotype was observed a handful of times. The chain carries TRBV28 and TRBJ2-2; no firm D call. Trimming pared 5 bases from V and 4 bases from J, leaving 8 bases between. The CDR3 has 13 amino acids. CDR1 and CDR2 (germline): MDHEN, SYDVKM. CDR3 coding DNA: TGTGCCAGCAGTCCACCGGTCACCGGGGAGCTGTTTTTT. Translated: CASSPPVTGELFF. The full variable domain, completed using reference TRBV28 and TRBJ2-2, is DVKVTQSSRYLVKRTGEKVFLECVQDMDHENMFWYRQDPGLGLRLIYFSYDVKMKEKGDIPEGYSVSREKKERFSLILESASTNQTSMYLCASSPPVTGELFFGEGSRLTVL.

The J gene is TRBJ2-1, the V gene TRBV20-1, with 14 bases that match TRBD2. Germline V gene sequence: CDR1 DFQATT, CDR2 SNEGSKA (reference sequence). After removal of 6 bases from V and 8 bases from J, the junction contained 6 bases not matched to a gene. The CDR3 consists of 14 residues. CDR3 sequence reads: CSAPGLAGEYEQFF. DNA of the CDR3: TGCAGTGCGCCGGGACTAGCGGGAGAATATGAGCAGTTCTTC.

The sample holds one count of this clonotype. The chain links TRBV4-2 to TRBJ2-1; TRBD2 matches at 12 bases. With 1 base clipped from V and 9 bases from J, the junction kept 7 bases outside the gene matches. CDR3 length: 16 amino acids. The germline gives CDR1 LGHNA, CDR2 YNFKEQ. The CDR3 loop is CASSQGPSGGAAEQFF. Here the CDR3 DNA reads TGTGCCAGCAGCCAAGGCCCTAGCGGGGGGGCGGCTGAGCAGTTCTTC.

This clonotype was observed a few times. The chain couples TRBV5-1 to TRBJ2-7, with 11 bases identical to TRBD1. The length of the CDR3 is 14 residues. With 4 bases clipped from V and 5 bases from J, the junction kept 5 bases outside the gene matches. The germline gives CDR1 SGHRS, CDR2 YFSETQ. The CDR3 nucleotides read TGCGCCAGCAGCCCGAGGACAGGGGGCGACGAGCAGTACTTC. Translated, it gives CASSPRTGGDEQYF. Filled out from reference TRBV5-1 and TRBJ2-7, the complete variable domain reads KAGVTQTPRYLIKTRGQQVTLSCSPISGHRSVSWYQQTPGQGLQFLFEYFSETQRNKGNFPGRFSGRQFSNSRSEMNVSTLELGDSALYLCASSPRTGGDEQYFGPGTRLTVT.

The V call is TRBV5-1, the J call TRBJ2-7; D may be TRBD1 or TRBD2 (7 bases each). From germline, CDR1 is SGHRS and CDR2 YFSETQ. CDR3 length equals 13 residues. V lost 3 bases and J 7 bases, leaving 14 bases between the germline ends. CDR3 in DNA: TGCGCCAGCAGCTCGTCAGGGGGGGGTGAGCAGTACTTC. It translates to CASSSSGGGEQYF.